The text below deals with one T cell receptor beta chain. Its target is unknown. Trimming left V 2 bases short and J 2 bases short, with 19 bases between. This CDR3 spans 17 amino acids. Germline CDR1 SGHTA, CDR2 FQGNSA. The entry originates in a study of vaccination effects on CD4 cells after COVID-19. Study-wide results and limits: The study got few convalescent patients and did not collect any early post-infection timepoints.

Sequencing in the ViraFEST assay came after antigen-specific CD4+ T cells had been expanded with viral peptide pools, which were used to stimulate PBMC. Following culture for around 10 days, CD4+ T cells were isolated. Vaccinated participants had no history of SARS-CoV-2 infection and tested negative for nucleocapsid antibodies. Cultures had half their medium replaced with IL-2 medium on days 3 and 7. Sequencing was performed with immunoSEQ multiplex PCR; in TCRdb, only in-frame clones are kept and a portion is missing. The sample yields 52,000 or so clones, 55% to 75% seen once. This receptor was obtained from a human donor who received a COVID-19 vaccine. Sample: CD4+ T cells from PBMCs cultured with SARS-CoV-2 spike peptides, taken before COVID-19 vaccination. This rearrangement joins TRBV7-2 to TRBJ2-7; D may be TRBD2 (7 bases). The CDR3 DNA reads TGTGCCAGCAGCTTACCAGTTGGGGGGGCGAATCCCTACGAGCAGTACTTC. This gives the protein CASSLPVGGANPYEQYF.